Listed here is a single TCR beta chain. Antigen: not known. This entry is derived from a study of cytomegalovirus exposure and HLA in healthy donors. Study-level information: Ancestry clustering placed more than 65% of under 450 genotyped donors in the Caucasian-associated cluster. Overall study results and limits: Most CMV-associated TCR beta chains appeared HLA-restricted in a later analysis. The authors confirmed in vitro that three CMV-associated chains were specific for CMV antigens.

PCR involved 60 Vbeta and 13 Jbeta primers. The assay was immunoSEQ multiplex PCR, and TCRdb's table has in-frame clones only and misses some. The repertoire holds 81,000 or so clones, with 70% to 75% as singletons. The CDR3 runs to 16 residues. With V trimmed by 5 bases and J by 8 bases, 14 bases remained unmatched. Germline CDR1 reads SGHVS; CDR2 reads FNYEAQ. The rearrangement links TRBV7-6 to TRBJ1-2, with 10 bases fitting TRBD1. Sequencing was performed on PBMCs. The clonotype was recovered from a man aged 55 to 70 in good health and CMV-seronegative. DNA for the CDR3: TGTGCCAGCAGCCTAAATCCGGGACAGGGGATTGGCGGCTACACCTTC. As protein: CASSLNPGQGIGGYTF.